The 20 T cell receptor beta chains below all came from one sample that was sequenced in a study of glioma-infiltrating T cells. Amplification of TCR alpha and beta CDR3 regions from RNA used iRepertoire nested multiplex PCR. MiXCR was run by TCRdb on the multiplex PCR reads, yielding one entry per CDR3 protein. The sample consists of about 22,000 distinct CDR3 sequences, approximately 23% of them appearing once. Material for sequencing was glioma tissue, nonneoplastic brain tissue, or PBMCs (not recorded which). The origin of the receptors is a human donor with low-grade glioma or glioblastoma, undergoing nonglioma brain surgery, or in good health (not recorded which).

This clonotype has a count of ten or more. The DNA of the CDR3 is TGTGCCAGCAGTGAATGGCACGGGGGGACTAATGAAAAACTGTTTTTT. Amino acid sequence: CASSEWHGGTNEKLFF. This sequence joins TRBV25-1 and TRBJ1-4; TRBD1 might be the D (5 bases). Germline lookup yields CDR1 MGHDK and CDR2 SYGVNS. V dropped 1 base and J dropped 2 bases, with 11 bases sitting between them. CDR3 length equals 16 residues.

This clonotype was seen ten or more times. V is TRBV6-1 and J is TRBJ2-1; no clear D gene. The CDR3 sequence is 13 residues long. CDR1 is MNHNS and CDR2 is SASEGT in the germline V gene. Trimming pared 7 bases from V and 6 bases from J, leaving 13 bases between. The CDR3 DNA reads TGTGCCAGCACCTCCGTCGTTATCAATGAGCAGTTCTTC. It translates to CASTSVVINEQFF.

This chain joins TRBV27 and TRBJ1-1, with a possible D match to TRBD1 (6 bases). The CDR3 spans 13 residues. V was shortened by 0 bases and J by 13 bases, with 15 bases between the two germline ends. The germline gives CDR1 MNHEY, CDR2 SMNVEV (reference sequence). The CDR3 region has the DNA TGTGCCAGCAGTTTATCGGGGGGGGGGCCATATTTCTTT. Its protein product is CASSLSGGGPYFF.

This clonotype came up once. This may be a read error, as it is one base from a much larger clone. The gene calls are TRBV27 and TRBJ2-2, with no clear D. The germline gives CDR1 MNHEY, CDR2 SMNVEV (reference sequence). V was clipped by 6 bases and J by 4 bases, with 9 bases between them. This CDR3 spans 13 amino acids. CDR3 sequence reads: CASRPWVTGELFF. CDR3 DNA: TGTGCCAGCAGGCCTTGGGTCACCGGGGAGCTGTTTTTT.

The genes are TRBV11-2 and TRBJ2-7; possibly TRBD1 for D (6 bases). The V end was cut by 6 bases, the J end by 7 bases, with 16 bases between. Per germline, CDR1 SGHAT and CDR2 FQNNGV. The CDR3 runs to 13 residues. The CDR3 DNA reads TGTGCCAGCAGACAGGGACCGACCAATGAGCAGTACTTC. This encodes CASRQGPTNEQYF.

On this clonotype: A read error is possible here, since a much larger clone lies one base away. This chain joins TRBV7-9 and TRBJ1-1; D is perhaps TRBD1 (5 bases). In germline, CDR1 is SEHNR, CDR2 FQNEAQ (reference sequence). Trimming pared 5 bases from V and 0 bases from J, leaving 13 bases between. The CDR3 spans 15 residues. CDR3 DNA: TGTGCCAGCAGCACACGACAGAGTATGAACACTGAAGCTTTCTTT. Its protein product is CASSTRQSMNTEAFF.

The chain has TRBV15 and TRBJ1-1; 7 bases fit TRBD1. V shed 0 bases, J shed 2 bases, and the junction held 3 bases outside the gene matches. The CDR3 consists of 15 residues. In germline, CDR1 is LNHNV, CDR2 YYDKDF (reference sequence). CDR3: CATSRDRGGNTEAFF. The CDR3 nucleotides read TGTGCCACCAGCAGAGATCGAGGGGGCAACACTGAAGCTTTCTTT. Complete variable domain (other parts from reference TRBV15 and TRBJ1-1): DAMVIQNPRYQVTQFGKPVTLSCSQTLNHNVMYWYQQKSSQAPKLLFHYYDKDFNNEADTPDNFQSRRPNTSFCFLDIRSPGLGDTAMYLCATSRDRGGNTEAFFGQGTRLTVV.

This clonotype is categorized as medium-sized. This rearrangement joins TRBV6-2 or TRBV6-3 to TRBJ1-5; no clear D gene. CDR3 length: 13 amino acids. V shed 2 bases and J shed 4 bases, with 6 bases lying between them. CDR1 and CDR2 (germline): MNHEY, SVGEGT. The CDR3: CASSYVGNQPQHF. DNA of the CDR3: TGTGCCAGCAGTTACGTGGGAAATCAGCCCCAGCATTTT.

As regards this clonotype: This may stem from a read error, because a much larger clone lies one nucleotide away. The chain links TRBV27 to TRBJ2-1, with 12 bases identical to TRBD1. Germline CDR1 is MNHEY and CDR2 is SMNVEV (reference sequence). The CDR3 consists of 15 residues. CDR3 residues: CATSGSGTGGGEQFF. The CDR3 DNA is TGTGCCACCAGTGGCTCCGGGACAGGGGGCGGTGAGCAGTTCTTC.

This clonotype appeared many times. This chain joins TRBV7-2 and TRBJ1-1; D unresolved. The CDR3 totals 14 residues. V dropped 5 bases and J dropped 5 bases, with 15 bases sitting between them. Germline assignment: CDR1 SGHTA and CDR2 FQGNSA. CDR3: CASSPRVDGTEAFF. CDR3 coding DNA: TGTGCCAGCAGCCCACGCGTTGATGGGACTGAAGCTTTCTTT.

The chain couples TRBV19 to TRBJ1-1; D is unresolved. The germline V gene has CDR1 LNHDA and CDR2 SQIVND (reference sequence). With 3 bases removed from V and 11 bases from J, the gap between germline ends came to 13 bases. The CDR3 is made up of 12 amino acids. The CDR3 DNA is TGTGCCAGTAGTATGTCTGGGTCCCGGGCTTTCTTT. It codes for CASSMSGSRAFF. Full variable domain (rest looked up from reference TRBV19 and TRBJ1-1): DGGITQSPKYLFRKEGQNVTLSCEQNLNHDAMYWYRQDPGQGLRLIYYSQIVNDFQKGDIAEGYSVSREKKESFPLTVTSAQKNPTAFYLCASSMSGSRAFFGQGTRLTVV.

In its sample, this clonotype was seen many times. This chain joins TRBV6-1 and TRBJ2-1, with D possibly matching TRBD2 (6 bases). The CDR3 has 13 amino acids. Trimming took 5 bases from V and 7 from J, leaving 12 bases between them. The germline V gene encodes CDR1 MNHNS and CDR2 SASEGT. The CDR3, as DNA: TGTGCCAGCAGTCAACTGGGACTGAATGAGCAGTTCTTC. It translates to CASSQLGLNEQFF.

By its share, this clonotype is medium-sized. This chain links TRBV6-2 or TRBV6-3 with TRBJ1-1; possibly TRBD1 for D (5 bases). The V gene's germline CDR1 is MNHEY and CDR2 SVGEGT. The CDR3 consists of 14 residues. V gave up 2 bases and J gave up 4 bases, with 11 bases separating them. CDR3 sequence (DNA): TGTGCCAGCAGTTACGATCAGGGCGGCACTGAAGCTTTCTTT. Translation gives CASSYDQGGTEAFF.

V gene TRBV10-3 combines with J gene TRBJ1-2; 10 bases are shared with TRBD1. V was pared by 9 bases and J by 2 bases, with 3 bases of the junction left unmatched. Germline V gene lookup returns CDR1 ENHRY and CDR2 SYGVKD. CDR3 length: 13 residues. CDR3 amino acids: CAMSTGGNYGYTF. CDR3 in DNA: TGTGCCATGTCGACAGGGGGCAACTATGGCTACACCTTC.

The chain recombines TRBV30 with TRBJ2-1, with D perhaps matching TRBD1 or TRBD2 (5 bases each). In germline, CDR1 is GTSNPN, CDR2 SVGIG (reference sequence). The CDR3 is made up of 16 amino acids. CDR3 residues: CARGTRGKGSYNEQFF. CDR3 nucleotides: TGTGCGAGGGGAACGCGAGGGAAAGGCTCCTACAATGAGCAGTTCTTC.

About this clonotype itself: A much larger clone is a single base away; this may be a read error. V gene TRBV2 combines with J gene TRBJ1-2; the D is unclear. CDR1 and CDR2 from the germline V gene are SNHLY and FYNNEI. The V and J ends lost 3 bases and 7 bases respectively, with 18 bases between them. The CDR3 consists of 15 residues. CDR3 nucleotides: TGTGCCAGCAGTGAGGGCTTGGCGGAGCACTGTGGCTACACCTTC. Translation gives CASSEGLAEHCGYTF.

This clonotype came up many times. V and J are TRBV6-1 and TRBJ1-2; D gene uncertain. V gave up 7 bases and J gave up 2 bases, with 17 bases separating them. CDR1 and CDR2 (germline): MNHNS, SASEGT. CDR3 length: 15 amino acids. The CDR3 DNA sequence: TGTGCCAGCATTCAACTATACATAGACAACTATGGCTACACCTTC. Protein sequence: CASIQLYIDNYGYTF.

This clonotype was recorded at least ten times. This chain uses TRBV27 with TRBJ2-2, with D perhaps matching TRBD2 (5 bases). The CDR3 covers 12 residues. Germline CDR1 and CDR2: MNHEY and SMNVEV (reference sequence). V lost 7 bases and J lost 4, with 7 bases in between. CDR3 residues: CASNRGTGELFF. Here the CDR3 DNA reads TGTGCCAGCAATCGGGGCACCGGGGAGCTGTTTTTT.

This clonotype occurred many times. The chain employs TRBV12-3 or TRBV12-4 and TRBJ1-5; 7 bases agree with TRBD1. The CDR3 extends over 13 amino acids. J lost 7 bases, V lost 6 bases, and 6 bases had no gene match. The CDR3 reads CASSGTGAQPQHF. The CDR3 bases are TGTGCCAGCAGCGGTACAGGGGCGCAGCCCCAGCATTTT.

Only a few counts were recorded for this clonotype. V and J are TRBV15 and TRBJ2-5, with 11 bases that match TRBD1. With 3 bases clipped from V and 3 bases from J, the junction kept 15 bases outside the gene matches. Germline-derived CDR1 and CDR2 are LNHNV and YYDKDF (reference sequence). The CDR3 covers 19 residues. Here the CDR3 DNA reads TGTGCCACCAGCAGGACCCCGGACAGGGGGCGAAATTTTAAAGAGACCCAGTACTTC. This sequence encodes CATSRTPDRGRNFKETQYF.